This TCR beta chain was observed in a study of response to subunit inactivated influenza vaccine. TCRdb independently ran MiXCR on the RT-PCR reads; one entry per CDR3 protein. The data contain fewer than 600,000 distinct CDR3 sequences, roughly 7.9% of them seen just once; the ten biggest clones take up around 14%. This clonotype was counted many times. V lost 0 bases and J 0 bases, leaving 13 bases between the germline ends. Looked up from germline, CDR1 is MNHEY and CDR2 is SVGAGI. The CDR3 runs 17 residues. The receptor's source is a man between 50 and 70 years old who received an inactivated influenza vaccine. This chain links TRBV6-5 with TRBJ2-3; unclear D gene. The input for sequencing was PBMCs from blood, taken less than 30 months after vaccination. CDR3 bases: TGTGCCAGCAGTTACTCCCGGACCCGTGCTAGCACAGATACGCAGTATTTT. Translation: CASSYSRTRASTDTQYF.